The clone carrying this TCR beta chain was detected only once. Original handling: Amplification of reference gene primers was used by the study to estimate nucleated cell counts. Only in-frame clones appear in the TCRdb table, and some are missing; sequencing was by immunoSEQ multiplex PCR. V and J calls and clone size are those listed in that table; D and trimming were worked out from the DNA. The sample lists 250,000 to 300,000 clones; 70% to 90% were seen once. This record belongs to a study of blood T cell repertoires in COVID-19. Looking at the study overall: Samples representing acute and convalescent COVID-19 were sourced from the United States, Italy and Spain. T cells, B-cell-depleted T cells, or PBMCs supplied cDNA or gDNA.

Germline V CDR1 and CDR2: LNHDA, SQIVND (reference sequence). The CDR3 totals 16 residues. V was cut by 7 bases and J by 5 bases, with 23 bases left in between. Specimen: peripheral blood. This sequence originates from a woman aged 60-75 years with acute or convalescent COVID-19. The J gene is TRBJ1-2, the V gene TRBV19, with D tentatively TRBD1 (6 bases). The CDR3 region is CASTLGSTGYGYGYTF. The CDR3 coding sequence is TGTGCCAGTACTCTGGGCTCGACAGGATATGGATATGGCTACACCTTC. Combining the CDR3 with reference TRBV19 and TRBJ1-2 gives the whole variable domain DGGITQSPKYLFRKEGQNVTLSCEQNLNHDAMYWYRQDPGQGLRLIYYSQIVNDFQKGDIAEGYSVSREKKESFPLTVTSAQKNPTAFYLCASTLGSTGYGYGYTFGSGTRLTVV.